Following are 17 T cell receptor beta chains from one sample sequenced in a study of T cell responses to AZD1222 COVID-19 vaccine. Profiling relied on immunoSEQ multiplex PCR, and the TCRdb table lists in-frame clones only, not all of them. The top ten hold just under 3% of the sample, which has 130,000 or so clones, around 92% seen once. This sample comprised peripheral blood, obtained on day 0 of AZD1222 vaccination. The origin of the receptors is an adult in good health.

V is TRBV6-5 and J is TRBJ1-1; 10 bases align to TRBD1. The length of the CDR3 is 15 residues. V was clipped by 5 bases and J by 6 bases; unmatched bases: 9. CDR1 and CDR2 from the germline V gene are MNHEY and SVGAGI. CDR3 protein: CASSTRTGGSAEAFF. CDR3 nucleotide sequence: TGTGCCAGCAGTACCCGGACAGGGGGGAGCGCTGAAGCTTTCTTT.

The chain carries TRBV4-2 and TRBJ1-2, with D hard to call. V was shortened by 0 bases and J by 4 bases, with 15 bases between the two germline ends. The CDR3 is 16 amino acids. CDR1 is LGHNA and CDR2 is YNFKEQ in the germline V gene. CDR3 bases: TGTGCCAGCAGCCAAGATACATCACAGTTGGGCTATGGCTACACCTTC. This encodes CASSQDTSQLGYGYTF.

This clone was detected only once. The chain links TRBV15 to TRBJ2-3, with D perhaps TRBD1 or TRBD2 (5 bases each). The CDR3 is made up of 15 amino acids. Germline assignment: CDR1 LNHNV and CDR2 YYDKDF (reference sequence). Between the trimmed V and J ends, which lost 3 bases and 0 bases, there was a span of 10 bases. The CDR3: CATSRGETSTDTQYF. As DNA, the CDR3 is TGTGCCACCAGCAGGGGGGAGACTAGCACAGATACGCAGTATTTT.

V and J are TRBV13 and TRBJ1-2, with 9 bases lining up with TRBD1. The CDR3 spans 15 residues. The V gene's germline CDR1 is PRHDT and CDR2 FYEKMQ (reference sequence). After removal of 5 bases from V and 6 bases from J, the junction contained 10 bases not matched to a gene. Here the CDR3 reads CASSDGQGSRNGYTF. The CDR3 nucleotides are TGTGCCAGCAGCGACGGACAGGGGTCGCGGAATGGCTACACCTTC.

This clone was observed a few times. The V and J genes are TRBV7-6 and TRBJ2-5; TRBD2 is a possible D gene (5 bases). This CDR3 has 15 residues. Germline V lookup: CDR1 SGHVS, CDR2 FNYEAQ. Trimming removed 1 base at V and 0 bases at J, with 9 bases between. The CDR3 spells CASSLGRADQETQYF. The CDR3 DNA follows: TGTGCCAGCAGCTTAGGGCGGGCGGACCAAGAGACCCAGTACTTC.

V and J are TRBV18 and TRBJ2-1; a possible D gene is TRBD1 (5 bases). Deletions cut 0 bases from V and 8 bases from J, with 14 bases between. Germline CDR1 is KGHSH and CDR2 is LQKENI. The CDR3 sequence is 15 residues long. CDR3 DNA: TGTGCCAGCTCACCACCAGGGGCAGTTAGGGATGAGCAGTTCTTC. It is translated as CASSPPGAVRDEQFF.

V gene TRBV6-5 combines with J gene TRBJ1-2; D not resolved. Trimming removed 4 bases from V and 4 bases from J, with 10 bases in between. The CDR3 loop spans 13 amino acids. CDR1 is MNHEY and CDR2 is SVGAGI in the germline V gene. This CDR3 is CASSSREGYGYTF. CDR3 bases: TGTGCCAGCAGTTCCCGGGAGGGCTATGGCTACACCTTC.

The CDR3 sequence: CASSYSVASGPGELFF. As DNA, the CDR3 is TGTGCCAGCAGTTACTCGGTGGCTAGCGGGCCCGGGGAGCTGTTTTTT. The rearrangement uses TRBV6-6 and TRBJ2-2, with 8 bases matching TRBD2. Germline CDR1 reads MNHNY; CDR2 reads SVGAGI (reference sequence). This CDR3 region has 16 residues. V was pared by 0 bases and J by 6 bases, with 6 bases of the junction left unmatched.

The V call is TRBV11-1, the J call TRBJ1-1, with D unresolved. V was cut by 0 bases and J by 5 bases, with 19 bases left in between. The CDR3 runs to 17 residues. Germline lookup yields CDR1 SGHAT and CDR2 FQDESV (reference sequence). CDR3 in DNA: TGTGCCAGCAGCTTAGCGAGGTCCACCCCTTCGAATACTGAAGCTTTCTTT. Translation gives CASSLARSTPSNTEAFF. Together with reference TRBV11-1 and TRBJ1-1, the CDR3 gives the full variable domain: EAEVAQSPRYKITEKSQAVAFWCDPISGHATLYWYRQILGQGPELLVQFQDESVVDDSQLPKDRFSAERLKGVDSTLKIQPAELGDSAMYLCASSLARSTPSNTEAFFGQGTRLTVV.

This chain connects TRBV3-1 (or the pseudogene TRBV3-2) to TRBJ1-6; D remains ambiguous. Germline assignment: CDR1 LGHDT and CDR2 YNNKEL (reference sequence). Trimming took 1 base from V and 4 from J, leaving 5 bases between them. This CDR3 region has 14 residues. The CDR3 nucleotides read TGTGCCAGCAGCCAAGGGCGGTATAATTCACCCCTCCACTTT. This encodes CASSQGRYNSPLHF.

The table lists this clone with a few counts. This chain uses TRBV7-2 with TRBJ2-3; the match to TRBD2 covers 13 bases. The V segment lost 5 bases and the J segment 3 bases; nucleotides outside the gene matches: 11. This CDR3 region has 18 residues. Germline CDR1 SGHTA, CDR2 FQGNSA. The DNA of the CDR3 is TGTGCCAGCAGCGTAACTAGCGGGAGGGCCTTAGAAACAGATACGCAGTATTTT. Translation gives CASSVTSGRALETDTQYF.

V gene TRBV28 combines with J gene TRBJ1-1; tentatively, D is TRBD1 (5 bases). V lost 5 bases and J 4 bases, leaving 14 bases between the germline ends. The CDR3 totals 14 residues. Germline CDR1 is MDHEN and CDR2 is SYDVKM. This chain's CDR3 is CASSIPDSTTEAFF. Written as DNA, the CDR3 is TGTGCCAGCAGTATTCCCGACAGTACCACTGAAGCTTTCTTT.

The table lists this clone with a count of one. This chain uses TRBV9 with TRBJ2-6; no clear D. Trimming took 3 bases from V and 0 from J, leaving 4 bases between them. The CDR3 covers 14 residues. Germline lookup yields CDR1 SGDLS and CDR2 YYNGEE. The CDR3 nucleotides read TGTGCCAGCAGCGGAAGCTCTGGGGCCAACGTCCTGACTTTC. This sequence encodes CASSGSSGANVLTF.

This clone was seen just once. The genes are TRBV11-2 and TRBJ1-4, with D tentatively TRBD1 (6 bases). The V end lost 5 bases, the J end lost 8 bases, and 15 bases lay between the germline ends. Looked up from germline, CDR1 is SGHAT and CDR2 is FQNNGV. The CDR3 runs 14 residues. The DNA of the CDR3 is TGTGCCAGCAGCCCCGGACAGAGAAACGAAAAACTGTTTTTT. This gives the protein CASSPGQRNEKLFF. The variable domain in full, with the rest retrieved from reference TRBV11-2 and TRBJ1-4, is EAGVAQSPRYKIIEKRQSVAFWCNPISGHATLYWYQQILGQGPKLLIQFQNNGVVDDSQLPKDRFSAERLKGVDSTLKIQPAKLEDSAVYLCASSPGQRNEKLFFGSGTQLSVL.

V gene TRBV6-5 combines with J gene TRBJ2-2; no definite D call. V lost 2 bases to trimming and J lost 6 bases, with 7 bases between them. CDR1 MNHEY and CDR2 SVGAGI come from the germline V gene. The CDR3 loop spans 13 amino acids. In DNA, the CDR3 is TGTGCCAGCAGTTACAGGAAAGCCGGGGAGCTGTTTTTT. Its protein product is CASSYRKAGELFF.

The V call is TRBV11-3, the J call TRBJ2-3; TRBD1 matches 9 bases. Trimming cost V 5 bases and J 1 base; bases outside gene matches: 1. Germline CDR1 SGHNT, CDR2 YENEEA. CDR3 length equals 14 residues. CDR3: CASSRDRGTDTQYF. For the CDR3, the DNA is TGTGCCAGCAGCAGGGACAGGGGCACAGATACGCAGTATTTT. Based on the CDR3 plus reference TRBV11-3 and TRBJ2-3, the full variable domain is EAGVVQSPRYKIIEKKQPVAFWCNPISGHNTLYWYLQNLGQGPELLIRYENEEAVDDSQLPKDRFSAERLKGVDSTLKIQPAELGDSAVYLCASSRDRGTDTQYFGPGTRLTVL.

The genes are TRBV2 and TRBJ2-7; 9 bases line up with TRBD2. The germline V gene encodes CDR1 SNHLY and CDR2 FYNNEI. The V segment lost 6 bases and the J segment 5 bases; nucleotides outside the gene matches: 11. CDR3 length equals 15 residues. The CDR3 loop reads CASSPLSSGSDEQYF. For the CDR3, the DNA is TGTGCCAGCAGCCCTCTAAGTAGCGGGAGTGACGAGCAGTACTTC.